This passage covers 25 T cell receptor beta chains from one sample sequenced in a study of blood T cell repertoires in COVID-19. Repertoires were generated with immunoSEQ multiplex PCR, while TCRdb's copy carries only in-frame clones and drops some. Of fewer than 65,000 clones listed, around 85% are singletons. Material: peripheral blood. Every receptor here comes from a man in his fifties or sixties with acute or convalescent COVID-19.

This clone has just a few counts. The rearrangement uses TRBV15 and TRBJ2-3; TRBD2 matches at 7 bases. V was pared by 0 bases and J by 0 bases, with 6 bases of the junction left unmatched. This CDR3 has 17 amino acids. CDR1 and CDR2 (germline): LNHNV, YYDKDF (reference sequence). CDR3 in DNA: TGTGCCACCAGCAGAGATCTGGGGGGGATTAGCACAGATACGCAGTATTTT. Translated: CATSRDLGGISTDTQYF.

The rearrangement joins TRBV24-1 to TRBJ2-1; D unresolved. Trimming took off 3 bases at V and 2 bases at J, with 13 bases between the two ends. The CDR3 has 16 residues. The germline gives CDR1 KGHDR, CDR2 SFDVKD. The CDR3 coding sequence is TGTGCCACCAGTGATGTGATTTATGGGCCCTACAATGAGCAGTTCTTC. The encoded protein is CATSDVIYGPYNEQFF.

V is TRBV27 and J is TRBJ2-3; 7 bases fit TRBD2. The CDR3 has 15 residues. Looked up from germline, CDR1 is MNHEY and CDR2 is SMNVEV (reference sequence). V lost 3 bases, J lost 2 bases, and 5 bases stayed unmatched. The CDR3 DNA reads TGTGCCAGCAGTTTGGGCGGGAGAAACACAGATACGCAGTATTTT. It codes for CASSLGGRNTDTQYF.

This clone was seen a few times. CDR3 bases: TGTGCCTGGAGTGGATTTATCTACGGCGGGAGCCCTTACAATGAGCAGTTCTTC. It codes for CAWSGFIYGGSPYNEQFF. The chain employs TRBV30 and TRBJ2-1; 7 bases line up with TRBD2. The CDR3 runs 18 residues. Trimming at V came to 1 base and at J to 4 bases, leaving 16 bases not matched to a gene. The germline V gene has CDR1 GTSNPN and CDR2 SVGIG (reference sequence).

The chain combines TRBV29-1 with TRBJ2-1; no definite D call. V was pared by 1 base and J by 7 bases, with 14 bases between. CDR1 is SQVTM and CDR2 is ANQGSEA in the germline V gene. The CDR3 covers 14 residues. CDR3: CSVEGKEVVNEQFF. The CDR3 nucleotides are TGCAGCGTTGAAGGTAAAGAGGTAGTGAATGAGCAGTTCTTC.

The chain combines TRBV5-4 with TRBJ2-1, with D possibly TRBD1 on 5 matching bases. The CDR3 runs 15 residues. Germline V CDR1 and CDR2: SGHNT, YYREEE (reference sequence). V was pared by 0 bases and J by 7 bases, with 14 bases between. CDR3 loop: CASSLGGPLRNEQFF. CDR3 coding DNA: TGTGCCAGCAGCTTGGGGGGCCCCCTTAGGAATGAGCAGTTCTTC.

The rearrangement links TRBV5-1 to TRBJ2-3; 8 bases match TRBD2. The CDR3 runs to 15 residues. Germline V lookup: CDR1 SGHRS, CDR2 YFSETQ. The V gene end was trimmed by 3 bases and the J gene end by 2 bases; junction bases not matched to a gene: 5. CDR3 loop: CASSSAGAITDTQYF. CDR3 DNA: TGCGCCAGCAGCTCAGCGGGAGCGATCACAGATACGCAGTATTTT.

The chain recombines TRBV15 with TRBJ2-3; maybe TRBD2 (7 bases). V lost 3 bases and J lost 5, with 12 bases in between. CDR3 size: 14 residues. CDR1 is LNHNV and CDR2 is YYDKDF in the germline V gene (reference sequence). DNA of the CDR3: TGTGCCACCAGCAGCGGGGGGCCTAGAGATACGCAGTATTTT. It translates to CATSSGGPRDTQYF.

This clone was seen a single time. The chain employs TRBV4-1 and TRBJ1-1; TRBD1 aligns across 8 bases. CDR3 length: 14 residues. Germline V gene data show CDR1 as MGHRA and CDR2 as YSYEKL. V shed 1 base, J shed 11 bases, and the junction held 9 bases outside the gene matches. The CDR3 is CASSQGERTGFAFF. The CDR3 coding sequence is TGCGCCAGCAGCCAAGGGGAGAGGACAGGGTTCGCTTTCTTT.

The gene calls are TRBV28 and TRBJ1-3; unclear D gene. Between the trimmed V and J ends, which lost 6 bases and 5 bases, there was a span of 14 bases. Germline CDR1 MDHEN, CDR2 SYDVKM. The length of the CDR3 is 14 residues. In nucleotides, the CDR3 is TGTGCCAGCAGGCCCTCGTCGGGGAGAAACACCATATATTTT. Protein sequence: CASRPSSGRNTIYF.

CDR3 protein: CASSLVPEGKLFF. CDR3 nucleotide sequence: TGCGCCAGCAGCTTGGTACCTGAGGGAAAACTGTTTTTT. The chain uses TRBV5-1 and TRBJ1-4; D not resolved. The V end was cut by 0 bases, the J end by 10 bases, with 10 bases between. Germline CDR1 reads SGHRS; CDR2 reads YFSETQ. This CDR3 is built from 13 residues.

The V gene is TRBV5-5, the J gene TRBJ2-2; D is ambiguous. V was shortened by 5 bases and J by 6 bases, with 20 bases between the two germline ends. The CDR3 is 16 residues long. Per the germline V gene, CDR1 is SGHKS and CDR2 is YYEKEE (reference sequence). DNA of the CDR3: TGTGCCAGCAGATCGCTTTCCCCAGGCAAGGCCGGGGAGCTGTTTTTT. Its protein is CASRSLSPGKAGELFF.

This clone was seen once. The genes are TRBV6-5 and TRBJ1-4, with 7 nucleotides matching TRBD1. Germline CDR1 and CDR2: MNHEY and SVGAGI. The trim removed 6 bases at V and 5 bases at J, leaving 6 bases unmatched. This CDR3 is 14 amino acids long. The CDR3 loop reads CASSRQGLNEKLFF. CDR3 bases: TGTGCCAGCAGCCGACAGGGTTTAAATGAAAAACTGTTTTTT.

The rearrangement links TRBV13 to TRBJ2-1, with 11 bases fitting TRBD2. Germline V gives CDR1 PRHDT, CDR2 FYEKMQ (reference sequence). This CDR3 has 15 amino acids. With 10 bases clipped from V and 7 bases from J, the junction kept 12 bases outside the gene matches. The DNA of the CDR3 is TGTGCCACCATTATAGCGGGAGGGCCCTCAAATGAGCAGTTCTTC. Its protein is CATIIAGGPSNEQFF.

The rearrangement links TRBV6-1 to TRBJ2-7; 7 bases align to TRBD1. The CDR3 runs 10 residues. Per germline, CDR1 MNHNS and CDR2 SASEGT. CDR3 protein: CANRGFKQYF. DNA of the CDR3: TGTGCGAACAGGGGATTTAAGCAGTACTTC.

The chain recombines TRBV5-1 with TRBJ1-4; a weak D match, TRBD1 (6 bases). This CDR3 comprises 16 residues. Germline lookup yields CDR1 SGHRS and CDR2 YFSETQ. Trimming left V 1 base short and J 2 bases short, with 12 bases between. The CDR3 nucleotides are TGCGCCAGCAGCTTGTCGGGAGGGGGTACTAATGAAAAACTGTTTTTT. This codes for CASSLSGGGTNEKLFF.

The CDR3, as DNA: TGTGCCAGCACCGCGGCAGGGGGCGCTAGGACTGAAGCTTTCTTT. Its protein is CASTAAGGARTEAFF. The chain combines TRBV28 with TRBJ1-1; TRBD1 matches 8 bases. The V gene end was trimmed by 7 bases and the J gene end by 5 bases; junction bases not matched to a gene: 12. This CDR3 contains 15 residues. Germline V gene sequence: CDR1 MDHEN, CDR2 SYDVKM.

The rearrangement uses TRBV30 and TRBJ2-4, with 7 positions matching TRBD1. CDR1 GTSNPN and CDR2 SVGIG come from the germline V gene (reference sequence). Germline trimming cut 1 base from V and 2 bases from J; bases unmatched to any gene: 5. This CDR3 contains 15 residues. The CDR3 loop reads CAWSGAGGSKNIQYF. CDR3 DNA: TGTGCCTGGAGTGGGGCAGGGGGATCCAAAAACATTCAGTACTTC. The full variable domain, in which reference TRBV30 and TRBJ2-4 provide the parts outside the CDR3, is SQTIHQWPATLVQPVGSPLSLECTVEGTSNPNLYWYRQAAGRGLQLLFYSVGIGQISSEVPQNLSASRPQDRQFILSSKKLLLSDSGFYLCAWSGAGGSKNIQYFGAGTRLSVL.

This rearrangement joins TRBV6-1 to TRBJ2-7, with 8 nucleotides matching TRBD1. The CDR3 loop spans 13 amino acids. Germline CDR1 and CDR2: MNHNS and SASEGT. V was pared by 5 bases and J by 9 bases, with 9 bases of the junction left unmatched. The CDR3: CASSRDRPFVQYF. As DNA, the CDR3 is TGTGCCAGCAGTCGGGACAGGCCCTTCGTGCAGTACTTC.

The gene calls are TRBV18 and TRBJ2-1, with TRBD2 matching over 13 bases. The CDR3 totals 20 residues. Germline V CDR1 and CDR2: KGHSH, LQKENI. V lost 4 bases to trimming and J lost 0 bases; unmatched junction nucleotides: 12. In DNA form, the CDR3 reads TGTGCCAGCTCACAAGGTTTGACTAGCGGGAGGAAGAGCTCCTACAATGAGCAGTTCTTC. Amino acids: CASSQGLTSGRKSSYNEQFF.

This chain connects TRBV5-1 to TRBJ2-7; 9 bases line up with TRBD2. With 2 bases clipped from V and 2 bases from J, the junction kept 5 bases outside the gene matches. Germline CDR1 reads SGHRS; CDR2 reads YFSETQ. The CDR3 is made up of 15 amino acids. The CDR3 loop reads CASSFIAGATYEQYF. DNA of the CDR3: TGCGCCAGCAGCTTTATAGCGGGGGCGACCTACGAGCAGTACTTC.

The CDR3 coding sequence is TGTGCCAGCAGCTCCCTAGGGGGTGGGCAAGAGACCCAGTACTTC. It yields the protein CASSSLGGGQETQYF. The V and J genes are TRBV11-2 and TRBJ2-5; D might be TRBD1 (6 bases). CDR3 length: 15 amino acids. V lost 4 bases and J lost 2, with 14 bases in between. The germline V gene encodes CDR1 SGHAT and CDR2 FQNNGV.

This chain links TRBV28 with TRBJ2-7, with D unresolved. The germline V and J ends were trimmed by 8 bases and 1 base, with 24 bases remaining between them. Germline V gene sequence: CDR1 MDHEN, CDR2 SYDVKM. The CDR3 totals 17 residues. The CDR3 DNA is TGTGCCAGCCGTTCCCTCTTCAGGCCAGCACCTTCCTACGAGCAGTACTTC. Protein sequence: CASRSLFRPAPSYEQYF.

V and J are TRBV7-6 and TRBJ1-6; 7 bases line up with TRBD1. Germline lookup yields CDR1 SGHVS and CDR2 FNYEAQ. The CDR3 is 15 residues long. J lost 9 bases, V lost 5 bases, and 10 bases had no gene match. The CDR3 nucleotides read TGTGCCAGCAGCGCAGCCGGGACAGTTAGTTCACCCCTCCACTTT. This translates into CASSAAGTVSSPLHF.

This chain joins TRBV18 and TRBJ2-1, with D perhaps matching TRBD1 (5 bases). The V end lost 3 bases, the J end lost 2 bases, and 8 bases lay between the germline ends. The CDR3 has 14 residues. Looked up from germline, CDR1 is KGHSH and CDR2 is LQKENI. CDR3 sequence: CASSPTGTYNEQFF. In nucleotides, the CDR3 is TGTGCCAGCTCACCCACAGGTACCTACAATGAGCAGTTCTTC.